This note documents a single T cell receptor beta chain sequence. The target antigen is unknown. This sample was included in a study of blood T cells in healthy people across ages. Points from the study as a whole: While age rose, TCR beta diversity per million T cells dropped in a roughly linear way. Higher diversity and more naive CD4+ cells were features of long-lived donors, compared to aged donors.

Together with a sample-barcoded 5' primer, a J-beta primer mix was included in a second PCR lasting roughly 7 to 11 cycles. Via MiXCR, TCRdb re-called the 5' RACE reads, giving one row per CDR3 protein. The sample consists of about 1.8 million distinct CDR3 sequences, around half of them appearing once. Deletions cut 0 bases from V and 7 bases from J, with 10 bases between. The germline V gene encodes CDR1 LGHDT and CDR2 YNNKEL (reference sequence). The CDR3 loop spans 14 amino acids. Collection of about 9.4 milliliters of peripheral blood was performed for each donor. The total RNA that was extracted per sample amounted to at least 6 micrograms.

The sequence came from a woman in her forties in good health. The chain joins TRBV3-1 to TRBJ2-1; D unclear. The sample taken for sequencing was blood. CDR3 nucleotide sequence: TGTGCCAGCAGCCAAGATTGGGAAGGAAATGAGCAGTTCTTC. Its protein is CASSQDWEGNEQFF.